The entry below gives a single TCR beta chain sequence along with its context. The data were taken from a study of cytomegalovirus exposure and HLA in healthy donors. Primers included in the PCR were 60 Vbeta and 13 Jbeta primers. The table came from immunoSEQ multiplex PCR; TCRdb's copy has only in-frame clones and leaves some out. The profile covers approximately 200,000 clones, with 79% appearing a single time and 1.5% taken by the ten largest. This CDR3 comprises 15 residues. CDR1 MNHEY and CDR2 SVGAGI come from the germline V gene. Unmatched junction bases numbered 6, after V lost 6 bases and J lost 4 bases.

This TCR came from a girl aged 5-17 years in good health and CMV-seropositive. The source material was PBMCs. This chain links TRBV6-5 with TRBJ2-1, with 10 bases matching TRBD1. Here the CDR3 DNA reads TGTGCCAGCAGCTTGACAGGGGGCATTTACAATGAGCAGTTCTTC. The encoded protein is CASSLTGGIYNEQFF.